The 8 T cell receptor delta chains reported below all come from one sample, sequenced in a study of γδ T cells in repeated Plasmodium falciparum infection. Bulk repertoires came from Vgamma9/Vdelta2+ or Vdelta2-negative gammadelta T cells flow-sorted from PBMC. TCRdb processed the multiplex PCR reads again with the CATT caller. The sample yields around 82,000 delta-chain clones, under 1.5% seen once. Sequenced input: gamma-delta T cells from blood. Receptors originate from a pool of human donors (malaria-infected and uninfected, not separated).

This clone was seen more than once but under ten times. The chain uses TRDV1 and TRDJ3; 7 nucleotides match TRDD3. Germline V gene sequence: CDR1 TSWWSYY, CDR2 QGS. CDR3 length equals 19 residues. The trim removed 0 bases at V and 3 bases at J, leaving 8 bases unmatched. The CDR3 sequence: CALGELRLGKNWDTRQMFF. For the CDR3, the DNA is TGTGCTCTTGGGGAACTCCGACTGGGGAAGAACTGGGACACCCGACAGATGTTTTTC.

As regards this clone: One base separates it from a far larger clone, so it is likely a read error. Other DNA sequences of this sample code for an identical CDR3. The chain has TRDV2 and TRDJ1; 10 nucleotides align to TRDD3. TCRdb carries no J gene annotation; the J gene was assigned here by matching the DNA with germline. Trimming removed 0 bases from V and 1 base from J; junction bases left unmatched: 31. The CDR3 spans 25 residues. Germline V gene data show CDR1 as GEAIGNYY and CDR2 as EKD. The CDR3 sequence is CACDTVGLGGYAANRVSETTDKLIF. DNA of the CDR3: TGTGCCTGTGACACCGTCGGTCTGGGGGGATACGCGGCGAACCGCGTATCCGAAACCACCGATAAACTCATCTTT.

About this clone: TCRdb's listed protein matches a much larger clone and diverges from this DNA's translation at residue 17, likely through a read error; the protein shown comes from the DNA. The CDR3 bases are TGTGCTCTTGGGGAACTAAGAGGGTACCGTGGACCCGGATACTGGGGGATGCAATACCCCTACTACACCGATAAACTCATCTTT. Translating gives CALGELRGYRGPGYWGMQYPYYTDKLIF. This rearrangement joins TRDV1 to TRDJ1; 10 nucleotides agree with TRDD3. No J gene is reported in TCRdb; it was inferred here by comparing the DNA with germline. Unmatched junction bases numbered 37, after V lost 0 bases and J lost 0 bases. The CDR3 contains 28 residues. Germline lookup yields CDR1 TSWWSYY and CDR2 QGS.

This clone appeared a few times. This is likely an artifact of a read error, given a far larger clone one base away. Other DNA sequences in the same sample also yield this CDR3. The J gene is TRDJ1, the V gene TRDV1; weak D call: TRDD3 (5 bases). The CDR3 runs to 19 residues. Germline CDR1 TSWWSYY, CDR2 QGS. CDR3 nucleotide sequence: TGTGCCCTTGGGGAACTGGACGGTACGTTAACTGTGTACACCGATAAACTCATCTTT. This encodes CALGELDGTLTVYTDKLIF.

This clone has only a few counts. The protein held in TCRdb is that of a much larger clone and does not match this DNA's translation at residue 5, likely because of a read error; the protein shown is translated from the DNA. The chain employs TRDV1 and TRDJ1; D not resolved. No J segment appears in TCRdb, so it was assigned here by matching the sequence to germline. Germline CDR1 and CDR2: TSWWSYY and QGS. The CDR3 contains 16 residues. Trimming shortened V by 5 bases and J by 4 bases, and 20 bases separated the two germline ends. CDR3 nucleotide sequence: TGTGCTCTTGGGACAAGACCCGTTAGGAACGGCGATAAACTCATCTTT. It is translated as CALGTRPVRNGDKLIF.

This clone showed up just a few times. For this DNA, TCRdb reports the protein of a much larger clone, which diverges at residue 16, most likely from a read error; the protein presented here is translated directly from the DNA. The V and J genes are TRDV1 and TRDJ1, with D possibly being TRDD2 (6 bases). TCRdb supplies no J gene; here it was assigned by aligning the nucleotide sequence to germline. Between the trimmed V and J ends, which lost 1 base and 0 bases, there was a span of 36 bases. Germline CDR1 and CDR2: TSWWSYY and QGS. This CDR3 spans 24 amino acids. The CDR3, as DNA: TGTGCTCTTGGGGAACCGACGGCCCCAAACTTCCTCTTATACTGGAGGAATTACACCGATAAACTCATCTTT. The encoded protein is CALGEPTAPNFLLYWRNYTDKLIF.

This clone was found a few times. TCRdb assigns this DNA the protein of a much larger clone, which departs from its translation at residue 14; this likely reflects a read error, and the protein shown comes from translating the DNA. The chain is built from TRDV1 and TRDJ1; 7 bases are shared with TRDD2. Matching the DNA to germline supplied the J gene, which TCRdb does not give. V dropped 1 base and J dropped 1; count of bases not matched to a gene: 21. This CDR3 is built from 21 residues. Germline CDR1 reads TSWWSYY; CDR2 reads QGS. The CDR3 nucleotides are TGTGCTCTTGGGGAACCTATTCCTACCCAGCGGGATGAAAGTCCCACCGATAAACTCATCTTT. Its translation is CALGEPIPTQRDESPTDKLIF.

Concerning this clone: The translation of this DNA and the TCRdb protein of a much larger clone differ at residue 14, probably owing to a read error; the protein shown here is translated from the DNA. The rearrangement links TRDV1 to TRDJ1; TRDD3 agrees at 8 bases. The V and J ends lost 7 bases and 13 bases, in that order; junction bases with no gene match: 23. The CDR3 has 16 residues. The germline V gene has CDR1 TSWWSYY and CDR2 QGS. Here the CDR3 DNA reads TGTGCTCTTGCCGTTCCTGTGACCTACTGGGGGTCCGAACCCATCTTT. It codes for CALAVPVTYWGSEPIF.